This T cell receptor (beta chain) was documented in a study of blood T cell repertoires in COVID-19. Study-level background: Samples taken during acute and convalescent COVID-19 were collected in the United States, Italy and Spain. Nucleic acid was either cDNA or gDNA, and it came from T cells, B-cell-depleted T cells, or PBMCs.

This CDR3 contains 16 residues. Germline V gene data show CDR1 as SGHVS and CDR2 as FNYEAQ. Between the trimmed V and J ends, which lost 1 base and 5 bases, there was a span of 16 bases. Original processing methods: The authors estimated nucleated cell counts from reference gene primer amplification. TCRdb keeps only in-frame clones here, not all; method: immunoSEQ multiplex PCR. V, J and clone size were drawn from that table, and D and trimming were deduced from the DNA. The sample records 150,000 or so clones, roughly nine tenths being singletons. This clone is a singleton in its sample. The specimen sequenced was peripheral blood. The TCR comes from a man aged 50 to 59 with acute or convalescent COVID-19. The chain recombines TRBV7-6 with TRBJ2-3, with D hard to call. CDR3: CASSLVGSGSGDTQYF. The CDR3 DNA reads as TGTGCCAGCAGCTTAGTAGGCTCGGGTTCCGGAGATACGCAGTATTTT.